The source of this T cell receptor beta chain is a study of shared clonotypes between healthy human individuals. Measured with immunoSEQ multiplex PCR; TCRdb has only the in-frame clones, and not every one. The top ten hold 1.5% to 2% of the sample, which has about 2.2 million clones, roughly 95% seen once. Naive CD8 cells were CD45RO-negative, positively selected for CCR7, excluding terminally differentiated effector memory CD45RA+ cells. CDR3 size: 14 residues. Germline V gives CDR1 MGHRA, CDR2 YSYEKL. The V gene end was trimmed by 4 bases and the J gene end by 2 bases; junction bases not matched to a gene: 4.

The sequencing input was naive CD8+ T cells from PBMCs. The gene calls are TRBV4-1 and TRBJ2-5, with 7 bases matching TRBD1. This receptor was taken from a man between 18 and 35 years old in good health. Some clones in this sample may be carry-over from other donors' samples. The CDR3 here is CASSLRQGQETQYF. CDR3 sequence (DNA): TGCGCCAGCAGCCTAAGACAGGGACAAGAGACCCAGTACTTC.